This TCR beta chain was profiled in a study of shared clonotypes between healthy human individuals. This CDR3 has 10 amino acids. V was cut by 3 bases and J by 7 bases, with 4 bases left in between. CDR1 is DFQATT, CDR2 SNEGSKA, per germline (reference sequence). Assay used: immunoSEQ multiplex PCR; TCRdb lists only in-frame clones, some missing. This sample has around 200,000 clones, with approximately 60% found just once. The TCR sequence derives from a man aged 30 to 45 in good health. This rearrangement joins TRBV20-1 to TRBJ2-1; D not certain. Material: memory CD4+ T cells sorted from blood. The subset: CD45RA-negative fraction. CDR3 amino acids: CSARNNEQFF. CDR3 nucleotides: TGCAGTGCTAGGAATAATGAGCAGTTCTTC.